This T cell receptor beta chain was recorded in a study of blood T cell repertoires in COVID-19. This clone was detected only once. Sequencing used immunoSEQ multiplex PCR; TCRdb keeps in-frame clones, though not all of them. This sample has some 180,000 clones, with approximately 87% found just once. Germline V CDR1 and CDR2: SGHRS, YFSETQ. Unmatched junction bases numbered 11, after V lost 5 bases and J lost 1 base. The CDR3 sequence is 16 residues long. The V gene is TRBV5-1, the J gene TRBJ1-2, with TRBD1 matching over 7 bases. The clonotype comes from a man aged 70 or older with active or convalescent COVID-19. The sequenced sample consisted of peripheral blood. The CDR3 loop reads CASSHGPGTVNYGYTF. DNA for the CDR3: TGCGCCAGCAGTCATGGTCCCGGGACAGTTAACTATGGCTACACCTTC.